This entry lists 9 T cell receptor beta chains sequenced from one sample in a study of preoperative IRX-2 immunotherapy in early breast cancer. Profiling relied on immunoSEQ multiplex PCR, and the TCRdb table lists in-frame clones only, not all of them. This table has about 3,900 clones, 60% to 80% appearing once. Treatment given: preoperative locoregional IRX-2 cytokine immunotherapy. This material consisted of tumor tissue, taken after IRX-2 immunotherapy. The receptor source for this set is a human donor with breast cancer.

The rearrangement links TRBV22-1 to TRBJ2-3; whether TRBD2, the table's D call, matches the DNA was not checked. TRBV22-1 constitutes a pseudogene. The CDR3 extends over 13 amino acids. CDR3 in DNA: TGTGCCAGTAAAATTCCCGGGACAGATACGCAGTATTTT. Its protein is CASKIPGTDTQYF.

CDR3 nucleotides: TGTGCCAGCAGTCGAGGGTACGACTCCTACGAGCAGTACTTC. Its translation is CASSRGYDSYEQYF. The chain recombines TRBV6-8 with TRBJ2-7, with D possibly TRBD2 on 5 matching bases. The V gene lost 5 bases and the J gene lost 0 bases, with 11 bases spanning the gap. CDR1 and CDR2 (germline): MNHGY, SAAAGT. This CDR3 has 14 residues.

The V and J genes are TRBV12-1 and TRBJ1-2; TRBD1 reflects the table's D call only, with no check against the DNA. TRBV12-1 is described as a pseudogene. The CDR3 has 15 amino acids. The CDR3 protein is CASSARTGMDYGYTF. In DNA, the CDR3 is TGTGCCAGCAGCGCACGGACAGGGATGGACTATGGCTACACCTTC.

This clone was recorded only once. The CDR3, as DNA: TGTGCCAGCAGCTTAACCGGGACAGGGAACCTGGGGACCCAGTACTTC. It codes for CASSLTGTGNLGTQYF. J is TRBJ2-5 and V is TRBV7-5; the D call in the table, TRBD1, was not verified against the DNA. TRBV7-5 counts as a pseudogene. The CDR3 is made up of 16 amino acids.

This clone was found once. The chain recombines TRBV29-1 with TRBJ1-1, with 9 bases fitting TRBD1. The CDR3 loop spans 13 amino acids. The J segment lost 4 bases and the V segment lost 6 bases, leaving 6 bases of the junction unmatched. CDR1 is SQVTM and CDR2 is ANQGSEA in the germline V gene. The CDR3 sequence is CSVGQGRRTEAFF. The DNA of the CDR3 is TGCAGCGTCGGACAGGGGAGGCGCACTGAAGCTTTCTTT.

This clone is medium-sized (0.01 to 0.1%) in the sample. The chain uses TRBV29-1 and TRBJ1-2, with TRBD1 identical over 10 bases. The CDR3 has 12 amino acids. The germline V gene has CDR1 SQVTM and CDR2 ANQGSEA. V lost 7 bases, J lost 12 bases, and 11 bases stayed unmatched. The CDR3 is CSAPGQGSLNTF. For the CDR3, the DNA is TGCAGCGCTCCGGGACAGGGGTCCTTGAACACCTTC.

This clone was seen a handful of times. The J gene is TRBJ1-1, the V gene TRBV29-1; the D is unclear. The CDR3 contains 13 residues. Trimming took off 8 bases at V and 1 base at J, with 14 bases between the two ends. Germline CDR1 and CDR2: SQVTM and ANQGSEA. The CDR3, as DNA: TGCAGCACCCTAGAAGGAGGGAACACTGAAGCTTTCTTT. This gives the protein CSTLEGGNTEAFF.

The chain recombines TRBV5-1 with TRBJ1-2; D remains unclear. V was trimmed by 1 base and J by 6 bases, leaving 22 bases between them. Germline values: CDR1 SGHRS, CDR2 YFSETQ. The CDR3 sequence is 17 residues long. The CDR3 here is CASSLLLGSRYLDGYTF. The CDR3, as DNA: TGCGCCAGCAGCTTGTTGTTGGGGAGCCGTTATTTGGATGGCTACACCTTC.

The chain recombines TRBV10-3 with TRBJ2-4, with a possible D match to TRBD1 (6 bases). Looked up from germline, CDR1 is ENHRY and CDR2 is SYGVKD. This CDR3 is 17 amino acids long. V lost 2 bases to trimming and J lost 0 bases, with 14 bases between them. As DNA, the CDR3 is TGTGCCATCAGTGAGGACCTGGGGGCTCTAGCCAAAAACATTCAGTACTTC. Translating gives CAISEDLGALAKNIQYF.